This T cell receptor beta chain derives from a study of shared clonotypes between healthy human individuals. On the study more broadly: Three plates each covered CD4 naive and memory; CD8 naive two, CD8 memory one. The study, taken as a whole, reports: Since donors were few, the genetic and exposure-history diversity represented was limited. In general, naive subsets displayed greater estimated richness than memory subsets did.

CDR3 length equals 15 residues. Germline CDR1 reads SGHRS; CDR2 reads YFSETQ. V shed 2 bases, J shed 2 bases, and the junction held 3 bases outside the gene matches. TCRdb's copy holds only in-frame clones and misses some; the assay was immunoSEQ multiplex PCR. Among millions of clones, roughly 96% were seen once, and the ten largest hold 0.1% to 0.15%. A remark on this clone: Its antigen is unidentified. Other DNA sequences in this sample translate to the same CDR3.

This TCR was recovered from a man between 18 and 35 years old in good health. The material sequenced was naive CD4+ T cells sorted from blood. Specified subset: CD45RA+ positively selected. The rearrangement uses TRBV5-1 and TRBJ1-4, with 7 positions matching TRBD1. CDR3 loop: CASSFSGGTNEKLFF. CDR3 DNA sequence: TGCGCCAGCAGCTTCTCAGGGGGGACTAATGAAAAACTGTTTTTT.